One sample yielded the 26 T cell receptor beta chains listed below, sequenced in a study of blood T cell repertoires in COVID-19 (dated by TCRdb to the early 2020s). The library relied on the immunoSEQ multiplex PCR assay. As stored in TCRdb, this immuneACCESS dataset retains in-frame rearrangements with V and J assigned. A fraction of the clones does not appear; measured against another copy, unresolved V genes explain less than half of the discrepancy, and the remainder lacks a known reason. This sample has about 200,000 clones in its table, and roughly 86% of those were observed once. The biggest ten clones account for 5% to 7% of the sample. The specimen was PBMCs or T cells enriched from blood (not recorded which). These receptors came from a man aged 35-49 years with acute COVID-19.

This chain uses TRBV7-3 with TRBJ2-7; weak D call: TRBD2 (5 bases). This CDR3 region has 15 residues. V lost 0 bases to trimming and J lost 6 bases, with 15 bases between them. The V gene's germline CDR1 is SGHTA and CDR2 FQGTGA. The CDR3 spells CASSLTVGARSEQYF. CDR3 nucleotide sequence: TGTGCCAGCAGCTTAACGGTGGGAGCGCGGAGCGAGCAGTACTTC.

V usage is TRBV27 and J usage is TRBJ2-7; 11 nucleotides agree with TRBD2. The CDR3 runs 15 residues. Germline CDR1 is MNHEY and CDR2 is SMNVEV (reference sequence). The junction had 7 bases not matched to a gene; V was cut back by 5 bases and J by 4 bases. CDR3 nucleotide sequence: TGTGCCAGCAGTACGCCACTAGCGGGGGATTACGAGCAGTACTTC. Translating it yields CASSTPLAGDYEQYF.

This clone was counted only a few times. CDR3 nucleotides: TGTGCCAGCATAAGGGGAGGCACTGAAGCTTTCTTT. This gives the protein CASIRGGTEAFF. The rearrangement joins TRBV12-3 or TRBV12-4 to TRBJ1-1; D is possibly TRBD1 (5 bases). V was cut by 7 bases and J by 4 bases, with 10 bases left in between. This CDR3 is built from 12 residues.

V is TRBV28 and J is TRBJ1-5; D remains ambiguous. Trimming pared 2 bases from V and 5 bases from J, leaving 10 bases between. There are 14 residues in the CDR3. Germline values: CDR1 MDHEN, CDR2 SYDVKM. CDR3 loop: CASSLRLEYQPQHF. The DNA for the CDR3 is TGTGCCAGCAGTTTACGTCTGGAGTATCAGCCCCAGCATTTT.

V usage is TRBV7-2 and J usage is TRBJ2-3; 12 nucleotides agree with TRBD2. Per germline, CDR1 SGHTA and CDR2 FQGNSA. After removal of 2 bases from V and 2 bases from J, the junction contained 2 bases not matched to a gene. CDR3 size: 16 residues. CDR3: CASSLSSGRATDTQYF. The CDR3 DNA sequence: TGTGCCAGCAGCTTATCTAGCGGGAGGGCCACAGATACGCAGTATTTT.

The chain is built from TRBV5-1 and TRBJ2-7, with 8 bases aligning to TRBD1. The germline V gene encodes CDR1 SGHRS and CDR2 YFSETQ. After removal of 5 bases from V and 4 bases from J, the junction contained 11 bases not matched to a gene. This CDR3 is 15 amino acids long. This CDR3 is CASSFQWDRRYEQYF. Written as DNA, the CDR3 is TGCGCCAGCAGTTTTCAATGGGACAGGAGATACGAGCAGTACTTC.

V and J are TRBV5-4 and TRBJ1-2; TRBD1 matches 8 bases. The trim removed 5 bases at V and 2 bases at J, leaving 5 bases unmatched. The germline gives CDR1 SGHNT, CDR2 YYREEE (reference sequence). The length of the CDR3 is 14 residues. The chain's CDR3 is CASRPGTGNYGYTF. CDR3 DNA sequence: TGTGCCAGCAGACCCGGGACAGGCAACTATGGCTACACCTTC.

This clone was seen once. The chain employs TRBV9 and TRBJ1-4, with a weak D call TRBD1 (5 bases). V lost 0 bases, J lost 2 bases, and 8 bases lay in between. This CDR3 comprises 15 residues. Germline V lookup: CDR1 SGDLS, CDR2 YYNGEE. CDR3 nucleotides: TGTGCCAGCAGCGTAGAGGGGATGACTAATGAAAAACTGTTTTTT. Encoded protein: CASSVEGMTNEKLFF.

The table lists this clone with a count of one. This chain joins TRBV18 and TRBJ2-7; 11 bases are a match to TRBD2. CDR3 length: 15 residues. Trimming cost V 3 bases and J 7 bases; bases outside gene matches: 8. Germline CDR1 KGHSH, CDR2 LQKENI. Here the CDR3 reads CASSPVLAGVREQYF. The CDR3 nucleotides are TGTGCCAGCTCACCGGTACTAGCGGGAGTACGAGAGCAGTACTTC.

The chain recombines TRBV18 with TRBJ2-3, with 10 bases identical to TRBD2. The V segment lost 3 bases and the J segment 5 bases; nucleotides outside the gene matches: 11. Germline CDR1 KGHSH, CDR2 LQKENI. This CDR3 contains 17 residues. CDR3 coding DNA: TGTGCCAGCTCACCGGTTTTAGCGGGAGGCCGTTTAGATACGCAGTATTTT. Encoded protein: CASSPVLAGGRLDTQYF.

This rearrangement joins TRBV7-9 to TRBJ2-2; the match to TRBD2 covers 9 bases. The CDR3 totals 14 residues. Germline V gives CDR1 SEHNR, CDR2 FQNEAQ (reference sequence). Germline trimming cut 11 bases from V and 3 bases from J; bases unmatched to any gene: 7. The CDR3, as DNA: TGTGCCTGTAGTAGCGGGGGATACACCGGGGAGCTGTTTTTT. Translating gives CACSSGGYTGELFF.

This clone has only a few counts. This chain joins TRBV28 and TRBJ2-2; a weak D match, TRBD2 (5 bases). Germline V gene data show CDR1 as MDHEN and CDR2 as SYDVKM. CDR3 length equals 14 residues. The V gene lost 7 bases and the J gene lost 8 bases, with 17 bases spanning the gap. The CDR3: CASKGLARRGELFF. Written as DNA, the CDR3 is TGTGCCAGCAAAGGACTGGCGCGGAGGGGGGAGCTGTTTTTT.

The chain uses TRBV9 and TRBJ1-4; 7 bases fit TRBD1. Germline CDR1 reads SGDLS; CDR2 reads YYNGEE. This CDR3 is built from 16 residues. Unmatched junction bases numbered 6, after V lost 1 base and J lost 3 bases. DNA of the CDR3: TGTGCCAGCAGCGTACAAGGGGGCGGACCTAATGAAAAACTGTTTTTT. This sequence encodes CASSVQGGGPNEKLFF.

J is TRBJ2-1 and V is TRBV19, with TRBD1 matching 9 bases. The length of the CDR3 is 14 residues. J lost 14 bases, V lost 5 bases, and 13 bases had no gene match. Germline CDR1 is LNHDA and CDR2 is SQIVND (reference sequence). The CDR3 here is CASSPRDRESLEFF. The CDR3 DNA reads TGTGCCAGTAGTCCCCGGGACAGGGAGTCCCTGGAGTTCTTC.

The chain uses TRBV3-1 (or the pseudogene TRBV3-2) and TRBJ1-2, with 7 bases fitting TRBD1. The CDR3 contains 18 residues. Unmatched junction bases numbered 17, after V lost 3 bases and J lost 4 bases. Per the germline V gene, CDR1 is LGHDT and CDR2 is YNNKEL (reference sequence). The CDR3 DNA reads TGTGCCAGCAGCCAGAAAATTATCTCGCGACAGGGAGGCTATGGCTACACCTTC. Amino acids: CASSQKIISRQGGYGYTF.

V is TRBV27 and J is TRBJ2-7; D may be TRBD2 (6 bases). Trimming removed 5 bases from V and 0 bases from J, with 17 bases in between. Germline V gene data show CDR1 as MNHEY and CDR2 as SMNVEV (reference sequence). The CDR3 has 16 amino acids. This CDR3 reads CASSAGTGYSSYEQYF. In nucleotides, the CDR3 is TGTGCCAGCAGTGCGGGGACGGGCTACTCCTCCTACGAGCAGTACTTC.

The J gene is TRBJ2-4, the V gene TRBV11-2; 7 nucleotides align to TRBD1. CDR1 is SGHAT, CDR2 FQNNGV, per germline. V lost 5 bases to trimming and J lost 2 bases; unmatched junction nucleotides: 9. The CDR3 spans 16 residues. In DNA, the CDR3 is TGTGCCAGCAGCAAACTAAAGACAGGGACCAAAAACATTCAGTACTTC. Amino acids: CASSKLKTGTKNIQYF.

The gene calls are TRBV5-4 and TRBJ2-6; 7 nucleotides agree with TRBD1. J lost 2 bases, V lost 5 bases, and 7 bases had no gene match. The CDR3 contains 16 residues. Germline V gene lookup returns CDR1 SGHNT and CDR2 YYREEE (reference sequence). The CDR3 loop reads CASSSGTGAGANVLTF. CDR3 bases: TGTGCCAGCAGTTCGGGAACAGGGGCTGGGGCCAACGTCCTGACTTTC.

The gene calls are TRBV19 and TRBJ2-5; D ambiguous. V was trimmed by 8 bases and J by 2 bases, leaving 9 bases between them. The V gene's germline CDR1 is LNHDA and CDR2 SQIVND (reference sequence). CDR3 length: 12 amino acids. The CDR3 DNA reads TGTGCCAGTCTAGACCCTCAAGAGACCCAGTACTTC. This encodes CASLDPQETQYF.

The CDR3, as DNA: TGTGCCAGCAGCCCAGGGGTGACAGATACGCAGTATTTT. Protein: CASSPGVTDTQYF. The V call is TRBV4-2, the J call TRBJ2-3; D might be TRBD1 (6 bases). V dropped 4 bases and J dropped 3 bases, with 8 bases sitting between them. The germline V gene has CDR1 LGHNA and CDR2 YNFKEQ. This CDR3 has 13 amino acids.

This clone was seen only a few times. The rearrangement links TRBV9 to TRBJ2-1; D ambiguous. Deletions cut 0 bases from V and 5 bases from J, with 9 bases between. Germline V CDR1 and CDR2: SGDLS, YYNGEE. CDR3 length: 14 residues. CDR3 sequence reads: CASSVASSNNEQFF. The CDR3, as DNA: TGTGCCAGCAGCGTAGCTTCGTCTAACAATGAGCAGTTCTTC.

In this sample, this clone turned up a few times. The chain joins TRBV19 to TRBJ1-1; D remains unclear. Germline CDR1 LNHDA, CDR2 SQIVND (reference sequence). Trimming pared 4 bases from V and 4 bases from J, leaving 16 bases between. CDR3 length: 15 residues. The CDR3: CASSSPMGISTEAFF. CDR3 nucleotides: TGTGCCAGTAGTAGCCCGATGGGCATCTCCACTGAAGCTTTCTTT.

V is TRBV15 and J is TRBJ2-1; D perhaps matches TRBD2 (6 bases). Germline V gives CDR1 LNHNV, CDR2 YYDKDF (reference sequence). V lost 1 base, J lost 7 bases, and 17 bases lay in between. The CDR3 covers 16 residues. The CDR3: CATSRVAPGRLNEQFF. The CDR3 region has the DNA TGTGCCACCAGCAGAGTGGCTCCAGGGAGGCTGAATGAGCAGTTCTTC. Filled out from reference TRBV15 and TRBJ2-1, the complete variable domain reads DAMVIQNPRYQVTQFGKPVTLSCSQTLNHNVMYWYQQKSSQAPKLLFHYYDKDFNNEADTPDNFQSRRPNTSFCFLDIRSPGLGDTAMYLCATSRVAPGRLNEQFFGPGTRLTVL.

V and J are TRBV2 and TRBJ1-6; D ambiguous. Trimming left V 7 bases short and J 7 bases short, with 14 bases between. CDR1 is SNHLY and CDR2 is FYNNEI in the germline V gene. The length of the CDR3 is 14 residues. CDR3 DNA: TGTGCCAGCATTAAGACGGGGAACAATTCACCCCTCCACTTT. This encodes CASIKTGNNSPLHF. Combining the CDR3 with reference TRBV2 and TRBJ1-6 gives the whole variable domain EPEVTQTPSHQVTQMGQEVILRCVPISNHLYFYWYRQILGQKVEFLVSFYNNEISEKSEIFDDQFSVERPDGSNFTLKIRSTKLEDSAMYFCASIKTGNNSPLHFGNGTRLTVT.

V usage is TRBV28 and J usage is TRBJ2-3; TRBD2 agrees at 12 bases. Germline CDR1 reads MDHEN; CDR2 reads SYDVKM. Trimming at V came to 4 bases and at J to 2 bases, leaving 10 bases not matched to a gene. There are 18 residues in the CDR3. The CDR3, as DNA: TGTGCCAGCAGTTCTCTAGCGGGAGGGCCCCATTCCACAGATACGCAGTATTTT. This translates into CASSSLAGGPHSTDTQYF.

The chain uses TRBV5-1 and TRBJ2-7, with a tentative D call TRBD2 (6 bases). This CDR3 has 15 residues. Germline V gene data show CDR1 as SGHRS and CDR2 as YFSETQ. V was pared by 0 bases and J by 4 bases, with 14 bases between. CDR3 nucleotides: TGCGCCAGCAGCTTGGGAGTCGTTGGGGGGTACGAGCAGTACTTC. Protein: CASSLGVVGGYEQYF.